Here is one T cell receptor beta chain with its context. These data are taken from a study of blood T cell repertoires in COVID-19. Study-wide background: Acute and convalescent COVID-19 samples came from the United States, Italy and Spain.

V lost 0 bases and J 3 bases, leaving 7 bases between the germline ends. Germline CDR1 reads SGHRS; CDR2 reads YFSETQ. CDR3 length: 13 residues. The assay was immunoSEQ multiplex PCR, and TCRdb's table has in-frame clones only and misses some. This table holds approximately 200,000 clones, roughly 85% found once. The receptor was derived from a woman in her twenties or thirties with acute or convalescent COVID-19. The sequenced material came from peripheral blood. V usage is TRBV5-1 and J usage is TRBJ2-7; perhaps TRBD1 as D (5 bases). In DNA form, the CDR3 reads TGCGCCAGCAGCTTGGGGGGCGGCTACGAGCAGTACTTC. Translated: CASSLGGGYEQYF. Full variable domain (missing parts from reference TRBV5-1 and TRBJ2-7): KAGVTQTPRYLIKTRGQQVTLSCSPISGHRSVSWYQQTPGQGLQFLFEYFSETQRNKGNFPGRFSGRQFSNSRSEMNVSTLELGDSALYLCASSLGGGYEQYFGPGTRLTVT.